These 28 T cell receptor beta chains came from one sample sequenced in a study of circulating and synovial CD4+ cells in juvenile arthritis. Sequencing was performed with immunoSEQ multiplex PCR; in TCRdb, only in-frame clones are kept and a portion is missing. The sample consists of about 33,000 clones, roughly 96% of them appearing once. Sequencing input: CD4+ T cells from blood. These TCRs come from a human donor with juvenile idiopathic arthritis.

The rearrangement links TRBV28 to TRBJ2-2; D gene ambiguous. V gave up 3 bases and J gave up 3 bases, with 5 bases separating them. Germline lookup yields CDR1 MDHEN and CDR2 SYDVKM. There are 13 residues in the CDR3. In DNA, the CDR3 is TGTGCCAGCAGTTTTTCGGACACCGGGGAGCTGTTTTTT. This sequence encodes CASSFSDTGELFF. Based on the CDR3 plus reference TRBV28 and TRBJ2-2, the full variable domain is DVKVTQSSRYLVKRTGEKVFLECVQDMDHENMFWYRQDPGLGLRLIYFSYDVKMKEKGDIPEGYSVSREKKERFSLILESASTNQTSMYLCASSFSDTGELFFGEGSRLTVL.

The J gene is TRBJ2-7, the V gene TRBV7-2; D is ambiguous. Looked up from germline, CDR1 is SGHTA and CDR2 is FQGNSA. The V end was cut by 1 base, the J end by 4 bases, with 8 bases between. This CDR3 spans 13 amino acids. CDR3 sequence reads: CASSLGPKYEQYF. The CDR3, as DNA: TGTGCCAGCAGCTTAGGGCCGAAGTACGAGCAGTACTTC.

The rearrangement links TRBV7-2 to TRBJ2-4; 8 nucleotides line up with TRBD1. This CDR3 is built from 13 residues. V was clipped by 4 bases and J by 14 bases; unmatched bases: 10. In germline, CDR1 is SGHTA, CDR2 FQGNSA. This CDR3 reads CASSSGSGGAKYF. The CDR3 nucleotides read TGTGCCAGCAGCTCCGGATCAGGGGGCGCAAAGTACTTC.

This clone was recorded once. V and J are TRBV7-9 and TRBJ2-7, with 11 bases that match TRBD2. This CDR3 spans 17 amino acids. Looked up from germline, CDR1 is SEHNR and CDR2 is FQNEAQ (reference sequence). V trimming: 5 bases; J trimming: 8 bases; junction bases outside the gene matches: 17. CDR3 protein: CASSPRVAGGHFGQQYF. The DNA for the CDR3 is TGTGCCAGCAGCCCGCGGGTAGCGGGAGGGCACTTCGGGCAGCAGTACTTC.

This chain joins TRBV6-1 and TRBJ1-1; D not certain. Germline V gene data show CDR1 as MNHNS and CDR2 as SASEGT. V was pared by 1 base and J by 5 bases, with 11 bases between. The CDR3 is 14 amino acids. The CDR3 region has the DNA TGTGCCAGCAGTGAAGTGTGGAGGGTTACTGAAGCTTTCTTT. It is translated as CASSEVWRVTEAFF.

This clone was detected only once. J is TRBJ2-1 and V is TRBV29-1, with 8 positions matching TRBD2. With V trimmed by 6 bases and J by 7 bases, 8 bases remained unmatched. This CDR3 is built from 13 residues. CDR1 is SQVTM, CDR2 ANQGSEA, per germline. The CDR3, as DNA: TGCAGCGTCAAGGGGACGGGGGGGAATGAGCAGTTCTTC. This translates into CSVKGTGGNEQFF.

The V gene is TRBV7-2, the J gene TRBJ2-2; D not resolved. V was shortened by 2 bases and J by 1 base, with 5 bases between the two germline ends. CDR1 is SGHTA, CDR2 FQGNSA, per germline. CDR3 length equals 14 residues. For the CDR3, the DNA is TGTGCCAGCAGCTTACAGCGGAACACCGGGGAGCTGTTTTTT. Translated: CASSLQRNTGELFF.

CDR3 residues: CASSSLPGSSTDTQYF. CDR3 nucleotide sequence: TGTGCCAGCAGCTCCTTACCGGGATCTAGCACAGATACGCAGTATTTT. This chain connects TRBV14 to TRBJ2-3, with TRBD2 as a possible D gene (5 bases). Germline values: CDR1 SGHDN, CDR2 FVKESK. Between the trimmed V and J ends, which lost 5 bases and 0 bases, there was a span of 15 bases. The CDR3 has 16 residues.

The chain joins TRBV4-2 to TRBJ2-7; 11 bases fit TRBD2. Germline CDR1 is LGHNA and CDR2 is YNFKEQ. The V and J ends lost 0 bases and 4 bases, in that order; junction bases with no gene match: 5. There are 16 residues in the CDR3. DNA for the CDR3: TGTGCCAGCAGCCAAGATCTCACTAGCGGGGGATACGAGCAGTACTTC. The encoded protein is CASSQDLTSGGYEQYF.

The rearrangement uses TRBV28 and TRBJ2-3, with 8 bases fitting TRBD2. Per the germline V gene, CDR1 is MDHEN and CDR2 is SYDVKM. This CDR3 has 23 amino acids. V gave up 5 bases and J gave up 6 bases; unmatched junction bases: 34. The CDR3 sequence: CASSPRGTRPGPKASGYRDTQYF. CDR3 DNA: TGTGCCAGCAGTCCCCGGGGAACGCGACCGGGGCCTAAGGCTAGCGGGTATAGGGATACGCAGTATTTT.

The chain combines TRBV6-5 with TRBJ1-2; possible D gene TRBD1, 6 bases. The V end lost 4 bases, the J end lost 7 bases, and 13 bases lay between the germline ends. This CDR3 comprises 13 residues. The germline V gene encodes CDR1 MNHEY and CDR2 SVGAGI. The CDR3 nucleotides read TGTGCCAGCAGTTTACAGGGCCTTGGTGGCTACACCTTC. Residues: CASSLQGLGGYTF.

The chain uses TRBV2 and TRBJ1-1; TRBD1 might be the D (6 bases). The V gene lost 7 bases and the J gene lost 0 bases, with 12 bases spanning the gap. Germline V gene data show CDR1 as SNHLY and CDR2 as FYNNEI. The CDR3 is made up of 14 amino acids. The CDR3 DNA reads TGTGCCAGCAAACAGGGCTTCATGAACACTGAAGCTTTCTTT. This codes for CASKQGFMNTEAFF.

The V call is TRBV28, the J call TRBJ2-3, with 8 bases identical to TRBD1. The germline V gene has CDR1 MDHEN and CDR2 SYDVKM. V lost 6 bases and J lost 1; bases outside the gene matches: 9. The CDR3 is 16 residues long. CDR3 DNA: TGTGCCAGCAGGCCCCAGGGGGCCCTGGGCACAGATACGCAGTATTTT. Its translation is CASRPQGALGTDTQYF.

The chain is built from TRBV6-5 and TRBJ1-2; possible D gene TRBD1, 6 bases. Germline CDR1 is MNHEY and CDR2 is SVGAGI. The CDR3 consists of 13 residues. The V end was cut by 5 bases, the J end by 2 bases, with 9 bases between. Here the CDR3 reads CASSPGHNYGYTF. The CDR3, as DNA: TGTGCCAGCAGTCCGGGACACAACTATGGCTACACCTTC.

This sequence joins TRBV10-3 and TRBJ2-7; D might be TRBD1 (6 bases). Germline CDR1 and CDR2: ENHRY and SYGVKD. This CDR3 has 13 amino acids. V was shortened by 3 bases and J by 2 bases, with 8 bases between the two germline ends. CDR3 region: CAISEGQPYEQYF. The CDR3 DNA sequence: TGTGCCATCAGTGAAGGACAGCCCTACGAGCAGTACTTC.

The rearrangement uses TRBV27 and TRBJ2-7; a weak D match, TRBD2 (6 bases). The CDR3 is 14 amino acids. V was shortened by 2 bases and J by 3 bases, with 11 bases between the two germline ends. Germline V CDR1 and CDR2: MNHEY, SMNVEV (reference sequence). The DNA for the CDR3 is TGTGCCAGCAGTTTACGGGGGACCCTCTACGAGCAGTACTTC. Encoded protein: CASSLRGTLYEQYF.

Only one count was recorded for this clone. The gene calls are TRBV29-1 and TRBJ2-3; 8 bases fit TRBD2. Germline trimming cut 5 bases from V and 4 bases from J; bases unmatched to any gene: 14. CDR3 size: 16 residues. Germline CDR1 reads SQVTM; CDR2 reads ANQGSEA. CDR3 sequence reads: CSVSFAGGGVADTQYF. The DNA of the CDR3 is TGCAGCGTTTCGTTTGCGGGGGGTGGGGTGGCAGATACGCAGTATTTT.

The chain links TRBV27 to TRBJ1-1, with D unclear. The germline V gene has CDR1 MNHEY and CDR2 SMNVEV (reference sequence). This CDR3 is 13 amino acids long. Trimming stripped 3 bases from V and 8 bases from J, with 13 bases between. The CDR3 spells CASSFRPGREAFF. The CDR3 DNA sequence: TGTGCCAGCAGTTTTAGGCCCGGGAGGGAAGCTTTCTTT.

The chain joins TRBV1 to TRBJ2-5; the D call TRBD1 from the table was never checked on the DNA. TRBV1 constitutes a pseudogene. The CDR3 runs 14 residues. DNA for the CDR3: TGCACCAGCAGCCAATTGGACAACCAAGAGACCCAGTACTTC. This encodes CTSSQLDNQETQYF.

The V and J genes are TRBV6-1 and TRBJ2-5, with 9 bases identical to TRBD1. There are 15 residues in the CDR3. With V trimmed by 7 bases and J by 5 bases, 11 bases remained unmatched. Germline loops: CDR1 MNHNS, CDR2 SASEGT. The CDR3 DNA sequence: TGTGCCAGCACCCCGGAGACAGGGGGTTTTGAGACCCAGTACTTC. This sequence encodes CASTPETGGFETQYF.

The chain recombines TRBV5-6 with TRBJ2-3; D uncertain. The CDR3 has 15 residues. V gave up 2 bases and J gave up 3 bases, with 13 bases separating them. Germline V gene lookup returns CDR1 SGHDT and CDR2 YYEEEE. The CDR3 is CASSFPSRQTDTQYF. The CDR3 DNA is TGTGCCAGCAGCTTTCCCTCCAGGCAGACAGATACGCAGTATTTT.

The V call is TRBV4-2, the J call TRBJ2-7; 8 nucleotides agree with TRBD2. CDR1 and CDR2 from the germline V gene are LGHNA and YNFKEQ. The V and J ends lost 0 bases and 4 bases, in that order; junction bases with no gene match: 5. CDR3 length: 15 residues. Written as DNA, the CDR3 is TGTGCCAGCAGCCAAGATATACTAGCGGAGTACGAGCAGTACTTC. Its protein product is CASSQDILAEYEQYF.

CDR3 protein: CSAMGQYEQYF. CDR3 coding DNA: TGCAGTGCCATGGGACAATACGAGCAGTACTTC. The chain links TRBV20-1 to TRBJ2-7; a possible D gene is TRBD1 (6 bases). Germline loops: CDR1 DFQATT, CDR2 SNEGSKA (reference sequence). The CDR3 contains 11 residues. V gave up 6 bases and J gave up 4 bases, with 10 bases separating them.

The chain uses TRBV9 and TRBJ2-3; TRBD2 aligns across 7 bases. Germline CDR1 and CDR2: SGDLS and YYNGEE. V shed 0 bases, J shed 6 bases, and the junction held 10 bases outside the gene matches. CDR3 length: 16 amino acids. DNA for the CDR3: TGTGCCAGCAGCGTAGATTCGACGGGGGGTAAGGATACGCAGTATTTT. Its translation is CASSVDSTGGKDTQYF. The complete variable domain, with remaining parts taken from reference TRBV9 and TRBJ2-3, reads DSGVTQTPKHLITATGQRVTLRCSPRSGDLSVYWYQQSLDQGLQFLIQYYNGEERAKGNILERFSAQQFPDLHSELNLSSLELGDSALYFCASSVDSTGGKDTQYFGPGTRLTVL.

The chain uses TRBV10-3 and TRBJ2-1; D is perhaps TRBD2 (6 bases). The V and J ends lost 10 bases and 7 bases respectively, with 17 bases between them. Looked up from germline, CDR1 is ENHRY and CDR2 is SYGVKD. This CDR3 contains 13 residues. The CDR3 nucleotides read TGTGCCACCGGTAACGGGAGTCATAATGAGCAGTTCTTC. Residues: CATGNGSHNEQFF.

The sample holds one count of this clone. The chain couples TRBV28 to TRBJ2-3; a possible D gene is TRBD1 (5 bases). Germline V lookup: CDR1 MDHEN, CDR2 SYDVKM. Trimming removed 4 bases from V and 5 bases from J, with 7 bases in between. CDR3 size: 12 residues. The CDR3, as DNA: TGTGCCAGCAGTTCAGGGATAGATACGCAGTATTTT. Translating it yields CASSSGIDTQYF.

This clone is a singleton in its sample. The J gene is TRBJ2-3, the V gene TRBV7-2; TRBD2 aligns across 8 bases. CDR1 and CDR2 from the germline V gene are SGHTA and FQGNSA. The junction had 5 bases not matched to a gene; V was cut back by 0 bases and J by 0 bases. The CDR3 contains 17 residues. CDR3 bases: TGTGCCAGCAGCTTAGCTTCTGCGGGGGGTAGCACAGATACGCAGTATTTT. This translates into CASSLASAGGSTDTQYF.

The J gene is TRBJ2-2, the V gene TRBV19; 10 nucleotides match TRBD2. Germline V gene data show CDR1 as LNHDA and CDR2 as SQIVND (reference sequence). After removal of 1 base from V and 5 bases from J, the junction contained 7 bases not matched to a gene. CDR3 length: 17 amino acids. The CDR3 is CASSIGLAGPFTGELFF. CDR3 nucleotide sequence: TGTGCCAGTAGTATAGGACTAGCGGGTCCCTTTACCGGGGAGCTGTTTTTT. The variable domain in full, completed from reference TRBV19 and TRBJ2-2, reads DGGITQSPKYLFRKEGQNVTLSCEQNLNHDAMYWYRQDPGQGLRLIYYSQIVNDFQKGDIAEGYSVSREKKESFPLTVTSAQKNPTAFYLCASSIGLAGPFTGELFFGEGSRLTVL.